The 27 T cell receptor beta chains reported below all come from one sample, sequenced in a study of metastatic and nonmetastatic thyroid tumors. Ahead of thyroid surgery, no patient had received treatment of any kind. TCRdb re-clonotyped the PCR reads through MiXCR. The table includes around 15,000 clones, roughly 25% detected once. The sequenced sample was tumor tissue. Receptor source: a female donor with papillary thyroid cancer or a benign thyroid nodule (not recorded which). Some clones in this sample may be carry-over from other donors' samples.

The table lists this clone with many counts. V gene TRBV20-1 combines with J gene TRBJ2-5; D gene unclear. The ends were cut back, 6 bases at V and 4 bases at J, with 12 bases in the middle. This CDR3 has 12 residues. Looked up from germline, CDR1 is DFQATT and CDR2 is SNEGSKA (reference sequence). As DNA, the CDR3 is TGCAGTGCCTTACGGAATGGAGAGACCCAGTACTTC. It encodes CSALRNGETQYF.

This clone was observed many times. The chain couples TRBV27 to TRBJ1-1; no clear D. The CDR3 runs to 11 residues. From germline, CDR1 is MNHEY and CDR2 SMNVEV (reference sequence). Trimming shortened V by 6 bases and J by 6 bases, and 8 bases separated the two germline ends. The CDR3 is CASRVGAEAFF. The CDR3, as DNA: TGTGCCAGCAGGGTGGGTGCTGAAGCTTTCTTT.

This sequence joins TRBV9 and TRBJ2-1; 14 bases match TRBD2. J was trimmed by 7 bases and V by 0 bases; bases with no gene match: 3. Germline CDR1 reads SGDLS; CDR2 reads YYNGEE. CDR3 length: 16 residues. CDR3 bases: TGTGCCAGCAGCGTAGGGACTAGCGGGAGGATTAATGAGCAGTTCTTC. This gives the protein CASSVGTSGRINEQFF. Using reference TRBV9 and TRBJ2-1 for the parts outside the CDR3, the full variable domain is DSGVTQTPKHLITATGQRVTLRCSPRSGDLSVYWYQQSLDQGLQFLIQYYNGEERAKGNILERFSAQQFPDLHSELNLSSLELGDSALYFCASSVGTSGRINEQFFGPGTRLTVL.

The table lists this clone with a count of one. The chain joins TRBV3-1 to TRBJ2-7; 9 positions agree with TRBD2. CDR1 is LGHDT, CDR2 YNNKEL, per germline (reference sequence). The CDR3 contains 15 residues. V lost 1 base, J lost 7 bases, and 8 bases stayed unmatched. The CDR3 reads CASSQGSGSRGEQYF. CDR3 sequence (DNA): TGTGCCAGCAGCCAAGGTAGCGGGAGCCGAGGGGAGCAGTACTTC.

J is TRBJ1-1 and V is TRBV12-3 or TRBV12-4; D call uncertain. The CDR3 length is 11 residues. Trimming left V 5 bases short and J 11 bases short, with 12 bases between. In nucleotides, the CDR3 is TGTGCCAGCAGTACATTGTGGCACGCTTTCTTT. Translation: CASSTLWHAFF.

The chain is built from TRBV30 and TRBJ2-7; D gene ambiguous. The CDR3 runs to 12 residues. V lost 2 bases and J 3 bases, leaving 8 bases between the germline ends. Germline CDR1 is GTSNPN and CDR2 is SVGIG (reference sequence). The CDR3 DNA sequence: TGTGCCTGGAGTCCAACCGACTACGAGCAGTACTTC. Translation gives CAWSPTDYEQYF.

This clone was seen repeatedly, ten times or more. Other DNA sequences in the same sample also yield this CDR3. This chain links TRBV12-3 or TRBV12-4 with TRBJ2-2; 9 bases map to TRBD1. With V trimmed by 6 bases and J by 1 base, 6 bases remained unmatched. This CDR3 is 16 amino acids long. The CDR3 sequence is CASSQTGGMNTGELFF. Here the CDR3 DNA reads TGTGCCAGCAGCCAGACAGGGGGGATGAACACCGGGGAGCTGTTTTTT.

With respect to this clone: Other DNA sequences from this sample encode an identical CDR3 as well. The rearrangement joins TRBV15 to TRBJ2-1, with 9 bases identical to TRBD1. Germline CDR1 reads LNHNV; CDR2 reads YYDKDF (reference sequence). The junction had 13 bases not matched to a gene; V was cut back by 1 base and J by 6 bases. The CDR3 has 18 residues. The CDR3 here is CATSRALVTGTGSNEQFF. Here the CDR3 DNA reads TGTGCCACCAGCAGAGCCCTCGTCACCGGGACAGGGAGCAATGAGCAGTTCTTC.

This clone was picked up many times. V is TRBV11-2 and J is TRBJ2-3; no reliable D call. Trimming shortened V by 0 bases and J by 0 bases, and 7 bases separated the two germline ends. The CDR3 sequence is 15 residues long. In germline, CDR1 is SGHAT, CDR2 FQNNGV. CDR3 residues: CASSLDRVSTDTQYF. In DNA, the CDR3 is TGTGCCAGCAGCTTAGATAGGGTCAGCACAGATACGCAGTATTTT. Drawing the rest from reference TRBV11-2 and TRBJ2-3, the complete variable domain is EAGVAQSPRYKIIEKRQSVAFWCNPISGHATLYWYQQILGQGPKLLIQFQNNGVVDDSQLPKDRFSAERLKGVDSTLKIQPAKLEDSAVYLCASSLDRVSTDTQYFGPGTRLTVL.

This clone has a count of ten or more. The chain couples TRBV6-1 to TRBJ1-2; no clear D gene. Germline V gene data show CDR1 as MNHNS and CDR2 as SASEGT. The CDR3 sequence is 13 residues long. V was pared by 7 bases and J by 0 bases, with 9 bases between. This CDR3 reads CASMPGPNYGYTF. The CDR3 DNA reads TGTGCCAGCATGCCAGGCCCTAACTATGGCTACACCTTC.

The chain employs TRBV28 and TRBJ2-1; D call uncertain. CDR1 MDHEN and CDR2 SYDVKM come from the germline V gene. Trimming removed 2 bases from V and 5 bases from J, with 10 bases in between. CDR3 length equals 14 residues. The CDR3 sequence is CASSLRPTDNEQFF. The CDR3, as DNA: TGTGCCAGCAGTTTACGCCCGACCGACAATGAGCAGTTCTTC.

In its sample, this clone was seen many times. The V and J genes are TRBV4-1 and TRBJ2-3; 11 nucleotides align to TRBD2. V was pared by 4 bases and J by 3 bases, with 0 bases of the junction left unmatched. Germline CDR1 and CDR2: MGHRA and YSYEKL. CDR3 length: 14 residues. CDR3 sequence: CASSRLAGTDTQYF. Here the CDR3 DNA reads TGCGCCAGCAGCCGACTAGCGGGAACAGATACGCAGTATTTT.

Many counts were recorded for this clone. The V call is TRBV3-1, the J call TRBJ2-7; 8 nucleotides agree with TRBD2. Germline V CDR1 and CDR2: LGHDT, YNNKEL (reference sequence). The CDR3 is 15 residues long. Trimming took 4 bases from V and 2 from J; bases not matched to a gene: 7. This CDR3 reads CASSPPGTRTYEQYF. The DNA for the CDR3 is TGTGCCAGCAGCCCGCCCGGGACTAGGACCTACGAGCAGTACTTC.

This clone appeared many times. J is TRBJ1-5 and V is TRBV19, with TRBD1 matching over 10 bases. The CDR3 spans 16 residues. V gave up 3 bases and J gave up 2 bases; unmatched junction bases: 4. Germline loops: CDR1 LNHDA, CDR2 SQIVND (reference sequence). The CDR3 nucleotides are TGTGCCAGTAGTATCCGGACAGGGGGGGGCAATCAGCCCCAGCATTTT. As protein: CASSIRTGGGNQPQHF.

This clone has just a few counts. This may be a read error, as it is one base from a much larger clone. Other DNA variants within this sample encode the same CDR3. J is TRBJ2-5 and V is TRBV7-3, with D possibly being TRBD2 (5 bases). CDR3 length equals 13 residues. The germline gives CDR1 SGHTA, CDR2 FQGTGA. CDR3 coding DNA: TGTGCCAGCAGCTTCGGACGGGAAGAGACTCAGTACTTC. Its protein product is CASSFGREETQYF. Filled out from reference TRBV7-3 and TRBJ2-5, the complete variable domain reads GAGVSQTPSNKVTEKGKYVELRCDPISGHTALYWYRQSLGQGPEFLIYFQGTGAADDSGLPNDRFFAVRPEGSVSTLKIQRTERGDSAVYLCASSFGREETQYFGPGTRLLVL.

This clone is medium-sized within its sample. The chain carries TRBV5-1 and TRBJ2-7; possibly TRBD2 for D (5 bases). V lost 0 bases and J lost 0, with 16 bases in between. Germline V gene sequence: CDR1 SGHRS, CDR2 YFSETQ. This CDR3 contains 17 residues. In DNA form, the CDR3 reads TGCGCCAGCAGCTTGGGTATCGGGGAAGGACTCTCCTACGAGCAGTACTTC. It encodes CASSLGIGEGLSYEQYF.

The chain employs TRBV28 and TRBJ2-7; no definite D call. This CDR3 has 15 amino acids. Germline CDR1 reads MDHEN; CDR2 reads SYDVKM. Trimming took 7 bases from V and 4 from J, leaving 20 bases between them. This CDR3 reads CASMGIAPSPYEQYF. CDR3 DNA: TGTGCCAGCATGGGAATTGCACCCTCCCCATACGAGCAGTACTTC.

A remark on this clone: Since a much larger clone is just one base distant, this may be a read error. Here the CDR3 reads CASSFGQGLVLQETQYF. CDR3 coding DNA: TGCGCCAGCAGCTTTGGACAGGGGCTGGTCCTCCAAGAGACCCAGTACTTC. This rearrangement joins TRBV5-4 to TRBJ2-5; TRBD1 matches 9 bases. The CDR3 covers 17 residues. Germline-derived CDR1 and CDR2 are SGHNT and YYREEE (reference sequence).

This clone was detected many times. The V gene is TRBV5-4, the J gene TRBJ2-6; D gene uncertain. The V end lost 4 bases, the J end lost 0 bases, and 23 bases lay between the germline ends. In germline, CDR1 is SGHNT, CDR2 YYREEE (reference sequence). The CDR3 runs 20 residues. CDR3 nucleotides: TGTGCCAGCAGCGTGAACCACGGACGGCCTGCCCGCTCTGGGGCCAACGTCCTGACTTTC. It yields the protein CASSVNHGRPARSGANVLTF.

This clone has ten or more counts. The chain employs TRBV19 and TRBJ2-7; 9 bases are a match to TRBD1. The CDR3 has 15 residues. The germline gives CDR1 LNHDA, CDR2 SQIVND (reference sequence). The V segment lost 6 bases and the J segment 6 bases; nucleotides outside the gene matches: 12. The CDR3 region is CASSQGQGRMSEQYF. In DNA, the CDR3 is TGTGCCAGTAGCCAGGGACAGGGAAGAATGAGCGAGCAGTACTTC.

Remarks on this clone: This may come from a read error, since a much larger clone is one base off. V usage is TRBV2 and J usage is TRBJ2-5; maybe TRBD1 (6 bases). Germline CDR1 and CDR2: SNHLY and FYNNEI. The CDR3 is 18 residues long. The CDR3 sequence is CANSDTVVGQGYQETQYF. DNA of the CDR3: TGTGCCAACAGTGACACTGTTGTGGGGCAGGGGTACCAAGAGACCCAGTACTTC.

This clone was seen at least ten times. This sequence joins TRBV5-1 and TRBJ2-3; the D gene is possibly TRBD1 (6 bases). Trimming removed 0 bases at V and 1 base at J, with 12 bases between. The germline V gene has CDR1 SGHRS and CDR2 YFSETQ. CDR3 size: 16 residues. CDR3 sequence reads: CASSLGRGSRTDTQYF. In nucleotides, the CDR3 is TGCGCCAGCAGCTTGGGTAGGGGGAGCCGCACAGATACGCAGTATTTT.

The chain carries TRBV13 and TRBJ2-1, with 15 bases that match TRBD2. V dropped 4 bases and J dropped 8; count of bases not matched to a gene: 3. The CDR3 is 15 residues long. The germline V gene has CDR1 PRHDT and CDR2 FYEKMQ (reference sequence). This chain's CDR3 is CASSSGLAGGYEQFF. The CDR3 DNA follows: TGTGCCAGCAGCTCGGGACTAGCGGGAGGTTATGAGCAGTTCTTC.

This clone is medium-sized (0.01 to 0.1%) within its sample. This chain connects TRBV11-2 to TRBJ1-2, with D unresolved. Germline assignment: CDR1 SGHAT and CDR2 FQNNGV. V lost 0 bases and J 4 bases, leaving 21 bases between the germline ends. The CDR3 sequence is 18 residues long. Here the CDR3 DNA reads TGTGCCAGCAGCTTAGACAGTTCGAGACATCAACCTGTCTATGGCTACACCTTC. Protein product: CASSLDSSRHQPVYGYTF. The variable domain in full, completed from reference TRBV11-2 and TRBJ1-2, reads EAGVAQSPRYKIIEKRQSVAFWCNPISGHATLYWYQQILGQGPKLLIQFQNNGVVDDSQLPKDRFSAERLKGVDSTLKIQPAKLEDSAVYLCASSLDSSRHQPVYGYTFGSGTRLTVV.

This clone was detected many times. As DNA, the CDR3 is TGTGCCAGCAGCTTTGCATTTAGACTAGCGGGAACACCAGATACGCAGTATTTT. It codes for CASSFAFRLAGTPDTQYF. The chain uses TRBV5-4 and TRBJ2-3; 11 bases align to TRBD2. V lost 2 bases, J lost 4 bases, and 12 bases stayed unmatched. This CDR3 is built from 18 residues. Germline loops: CDR1 SGHNT, CDR2 YYREEE (reference sequence). Supplemented by reference TRBV5-4 and TRBJ2-3, the full variable domain reads ETGVTQSPTHLIKTRGQQVTLRCSSQSGHNTVSWYQQALGQGPQFIFQYYREEENGRGNFPPRFSGLQFPNYSSELNVNALELDDSALYLCASSFAFRLAGTPDTQYFGPGTRLTVL.

Many counts were recorded for this clone. V is TRBV20-1 and J is TRBJ1-2; D not resolved. Germline values: CDR1 DFQATT, CDR2 SNEGSKA (reference sequence). The CDR3 has 11 amino acids. Trimming shortened V by 2 bases and J by 8 bases, and 9 bases separated the two germline ends. The CDR3 spells CSARPTSGYTF. CDR3 DNA: TGCAGTGCTAGACCCACAAGCGGCTACACCTTC.

This clone was counted at least ten times. V and J are TRBV12-3 or TRBV12-4 and TRBJ2-5, with 9 positions matching TRBD1. V lost 7 bases, J lost 1 base, and 7 bases stayed unmatched. The CDR3 has 15 amino acids. Here the CDR3 reads CASTSDRGPQETQYF. The CDR3 DNA is TGTGCCAGCACCTCGGACAGGGGTCCCCAAGAGACCCAGTACTTC.